This TCR beta chain was captured by sequencing in a study of blood T cell repertoires in COVID-19. Study background: Spain, Italy and the United States supplied samples that represented acute and convalescent COVID-19.

TCRdb keeps only in-frame clones here, not all; method: immunoSEQ multiplex PCR. The sample has 250,000 to 400,000 clones; approximately 88% are singletons. Between the trimmed V and J ends, which lost 0 bases and 0 bases, there was a span of 21 bases. Germline V gene data show CDR1 as MNHEY and CDR2 as SVGEGT. This CDR3 has 20 amino acids. The TCR sequence derives from a woman aged 25 to 39 with COVID-19, enrolled during active disease. Sequenced sample: peripheral blood. The chain joins TRBV6-2 or TRBV6-3 to TRBJ1-3; weak D call: TRBD1 (5 bases). The CDR3 region is CASSYSSRASTGFSGNTIYF. The CDR3 nucleotides read TGTGCCAGCAGTTACTCGAGCAGGGCGTCTACAGGCTTCTCTGGAAACACCATATATTTT.